What follows are 14 T cell receptor beta chains derived from one specimen sequenced in a study of cytomegalovirus exposure and HLA in healthy donors. Researchers ran the PCR with 60 Vbeta and 13 Jbeta primers. Only in-frame clones appear in the TCRdb table, and some are missing; sequencing was by immunoSEQ multiplex PCR. Of about 190,000 clones in the sample, about 84% are singletons; the top ten hold around 3.9%. The sequenced sample was PBMCs. These receptors were collected from a middle-aged man in good health and CMV-seronegative.

The V call is TRBV29-1, the J call TRBJ1-2; D not certain. This CDR3 is built from 12 residues. V lost 2 bases to trimming and J lost 4 bases, with 8 bases between them. Germline CDR1 SQVTM, CDR2 ANQGSEA. CDR3 in DNA: TGCAGCGTTGAAAGCTGGAGCTATGGCTACACCTTC. Its translation is CSVESWSYGYTF.

The V and J genes are TRBV7-9 and TRBJ1-1; D gene unclear. CDR1 SEHNR and CDR2 FQNEAQ come from the germline V gene (reference sequence). Trimming removed 3 bases from V and 7 bases from J, with 6 bases in between. The CDR3 is made up of 11 amino acids. CDR3 loop: CASSFYSEAFF. The CDR3, as DNA: TGTGCCAGCAGCTTTTACAGTGAAGCTTTCTTT.

The J gene is TRBJ1-2, the V gene TRBV9, with a possible D match to TRBD1 (5 bases). CDR1 is SGDLS and CDR2 is YYNGEE in the germline V gene. The CDR3 spans 16 residues. The ends were cut back, 7 bases at V and 4 bases at J, with 23 bases in the middle. This CDR3 is CASGGIDWRGSYGYTF. The DNA for the CDR3 is TGTGCCAGCGGGGGGATTGACTGGAGAGGATCCTATGGCTACACCTTC. Using reference TRBV9 and TRBJ1-2 for the parts outside the CDR3, the full variable domain is DSGVTQTPKHLITATGQRVTLRCSPRSGDLSVYWYQQSLDQGLQFLIQYYNGEERAKGNILERFSAQQFPDLHSELNLSSLELGDSALYFCASGGIDWRGSYGYTFGSGTRLTVV.

The chain uses TRBV10-3 and TRBJ2-3; TRBD2 agrees at 8 bases. The germline gives CDR1 ENHRY, CDR2 SYGVKD. V shed 10 bases, J shed 6 bases, and the junction held 9 bases outside the gene matches. This CDR3 spans 13 amino acids. This chain's CDR3 is CATGRGGQDTQYF. The DNA of the CDR3 is TGTGCCACGGGTCGGGGGGGGCAGGATACGCAGTATTTT.

This clone was counted a single time. The CDR3 is CASSERTGALPGELFF. The CDR3 bases are TGTGCCAGCAGCGAGCGGACAGGGGCCCTCCCCGGGGAGCTGTTTTTT. The genes are TRBV7-2 and TRBJ2-2; the match to TRBD1 covers 9 bases. V shed 5 bases and J 6 bases; nucleotides not matched to a gene: 10. This CDR3 has 16 residues. The germline CDR1 and CDR2 sequences are SGHTA and FQGNSA.

Concerning this clone itself: This specimen includes other DNA sequences encoding the same CDR3. The chain carries TRBV18 and TRBJ2-7; tentatively, D is TRBD1 (6 bases). This CDR3 is built from 14 residues. Germline-derived CDR1 and CDR2 are KGHSH and LQKENI. V lost 3 bases to trimming and J lost 1 base, with 10 bases between them. The CDR3 DNA is TGTGCCAGCTCACCCCCCGGACAGTCCTACGAGCAGTACTTC. The encoded protein is CASSPPGQSYEQYF.

The CDR3 spells CAWRGQFGQPQHF. The DNA of the CDR3 is TGTGCCTGGAGAGGACAGTTTGGGCAGCCCCAGCATTTT. J is TRBJ1-5 and V is TRBV30; tentatively, D is TRBD1 (6 bases). The CDR3 is 13 residues long. The V and J ends lost 3 bases and 7 bases respectively, with 13 bases between them. Looked up from germline, CDR1 is GTSNPN and CDR2 is SVGIG (reference sequence).

This clone was detected a few times. This chain joins TRBV25-1 and TRBJ1-6; TRBD1 matches 7 bases. With V trimmed by 7 bases and J by 7 bases, 7 bases remained unmatched. In germline, CDR1 is MGHDK, CDR2 SYGVNS. The CDR3 spans 14 residues. CDR3 protein: CASKDDRVNSPLHF. The CDR3 DNA reads TGTGCCAGCAAGGACGACAGGGTAAATTCACCCCTCCACTTT.

This rearrangement joins TRBV2 to TRBJ2-2, with 7 nucleotides matching TRBD1. This CDR3 has 15 residues. CDR1 SNHLY and CDR2 FYNNEI come from the germline V gene. V lost 6 bases and J lost 0; bases outside the gene matches: 4. CDR3 residues: CASSSGQSNTGELFF. In DNA form, the CDR3 reads TGTGCCAGCAGCTCGGGACAGTCGAACACCGGGGAGCTGTTTTTT.

The chain carries TRBV5-1 and TRBJ1-2; possible D gene TRBD1, 6 bases. Germline V gene lookup returns CDR1 SGHRS and CDR2 YFSETQ. V lost 0 bases and J 8 bases, leaving 14 bases between the germline ends. This CDR3 region has 14 residues. CDR3 sequence reads: CASSLDRARGGYTF. For the CDR3, the DNA is TGCGCCAGCAGCTTGGACAGGGCTCGTGGAGGCTACACCTTC.

The V and J genes are TRBV5-5 and TRBJ2-5; TRBD1 aligns across 9 bases. CDR1 and CDR2 from the germline V gene are SGHKS and YYEKEE (reference sequence). Trimming cost V 4 bases and J 5 bases; bases outside gene matches: 6. The CDR3 extends over 14 amino acids. The CDR3 sequence: CASSIGQGLETQYF. The DNA of the CDR3 is TGTGCCAGCAGCATCGGACAGGGGTTGGAGACCCAGTACTTC.

The V gene is TRBV7-8, the J gene TRBJ2-2, with D unresolved. CDR1 SGHVS and CDR2 FQNEAQ come from the germline V gene. This CDR3 region has 13 residues. V dropped 5 bases and J dropped 5 bases, with 9 bases sitting between them. The CDR3 region is CASSQSETGELFF. CDR3 DNA: TGTGCCAGCAGCCAATCAGAAACCGGGGAGCTGTTTTTT.

The V call is TRBV9, the J call TRBJ1-1; D gene ambiguous. CDR3 size: 14 residues. CDR1 and CDR2 (germline): SGDLS, YYNGEE. The V end lost 0 bases, the J end lost 0 bases, and 6 bases lay between the germline ends. The CDR3 nucleotides read TGTGCCAGCAGCGTAGCCCCCATGAACACTGAAGCTTTCTTT. It specifies CASSVAPMNTEAFF.

The chain joins TRBV18 to TRBJ1-3; the D gene is possibly TRBD1 (6 bases). Trimming took 8 bases from V and 3 from J, leaving 17 bases between them. The CDR3 totals 15 residues. Germline CDR1 and CDR2: KGHSH and LQKENI. CDR3 in amino acids: CASPLGGDGGNTIYF. In DNA, the CDR3 is TGTGCCAGCCCCTTAGGGGGAGATGGTGGAAACACCATATATTTT.